This T cell receptor (beta chain) was captured by sequencing in a study of OX40 agonist ivuxolimab in advanced cancers. Background on the study: Earlier anti-PD-1, anti-PD-L1 or anti-CTLA-4 therapy was permitted; around 40% had received some.

This clone was found a few times. Its specificity is not known. Broader study findings: By week 6 at 0.1 to 3.0 mg/kg, blood CD4+ and CD8+ T cells had expanded clonally. In general, CD8+ T cells held more expanded clones than CD4+ did, on average.

The trim removed 10 bases at V and 3 bases at J, leaving 6 bases unmatched. The germline V gene has CDR1 WNHNN and CDR2 SYGVQD (reference sequence). This CDR3 is 13 amino acids long. Sequenced by immunoSEQ multiplex PCR; TCRdb stores in-frame clones only, minus some. The sample has roughly 65,000 clones, roughly 80% seen once. Patients with a history of autoimmune disease or on systemic immunosuppression were excluded. The TCR was taken from an adult with an advanced solid tumor such as melanoma, head and neck, liver or kidney cancer. The chain combines TRBV10-1 with TRBJ2-3; 8 bases line up with TRBD1. Here the sequenced sample was CD4+ or CD8+ T cells sorted from blood, taken in a trial of the OX40 agonist ivuxolimab. CDR3 amino acids: CATGDRGTDTQYF. In nucleotides, the CDR3 is TGCGCCACTGGAGACAGGGGAACAGATACGCAGTATTTT.